This passage covers 12 T cell receptor beta chains from one sample sequenced in a study of regulatory dendritic cells for organ transplantation. CFSE-labeled sorted T cells met regulatory or mature dendritic cells for five to six days. The antigens for these receptors are not known. The assay was immunoSEQ multiplex PCR, and TCRdb's table has in-frame clones only and misses some. Here the sample spans 9,500 to 15,000 clones, around three fifths being singletons. The sequenced sample consisted of naive CD8+ T cells from blood cultured with dendritic cells. Stated subset: CD45RA+ naive T cells. Receptors were obtained from a human donor in good health.

The V and J genes are TRBV7-9 and TRBJ2-7; 7 bases align to TRBD1. Germline CDR1 SEHNR, CDR2 FQNEAQ (reference sequence). With 5 bases clipped from V and 2 bases from J, the junction kept 6 bases outside the gene matches. The CDR3 totals 14 residues. CDR3 coding DNA: TGTGCCAGCAGCGTTTCCGGGACAGCCTACGAGCAGTACTTC. Translation: CASSVSGTAYEQYF.

The V and J genes are TRBV9 and TRBJ1-1; 7 nucleotides agree with TRBD1. The CDR3 has 15 amino acids. Looked up from germline, CDR1 is SGDLS and CDR2 is YYNGEE. Germline trimming cut 3 bases from V and 5 bases from J; bases unmatched to any gene: 10. CDR3 sequence: CASSAAGGRLTEAFF. The CDR3 nucleotides are TGTGCCAGCAGCGCTGCAGGGGGTCGGTTGACTGAAGCTTTCTTT.

This chain joins TRBV6-5 and TRBJ2-7; 7 positions agree with TRBD1. Losses at the gene ends were 0 bases for V and 2 bases for J; bases not matched to a gene: 7. Germline-derived CDR1 and CDR2 are MNHEY and SVGAGI. This CDR3 contains 16 residues. CDR3 nucleotide sequence: TGTGCCAGCAGTTACTCGATAGGACAGGCTACCTACGAGCAGTACTTC. This gives the protein CASSYSIGQATYEQYF.

The rearrangement links TRBV10-2 to TRBJ1-1; D is ambiguous. The CDR3 has 11 amino acids. The V end was cut by 8 bases, the J end by 3 bases, with 7 bases between. Germline V gene lookup returns CDR1 WSHSY and CDR2 SAAADI. The CDR3: CASLQDTEAFF. The CDR3 nucleotides are TGCGCCAGCCTGCAGGACACTGAAGCTTTCTTT.

This clone was recorded only once. Within the sample, other DNA sequences also encode this same CDR3. The J gene is TRBJ2-2, the V gene TRBV7-8, with TRBD2 matching 10 bases. The ends lost 6 bases at V and 2 bases at J; junction bases unmatched: 6. From germline, CDR1 is SGHVS and CDR2 FQNEAQ. The CDR3 has 16 residues. The CDR3 coding sequence is TGTGCCAGCAGTTCCTGGACTAGCGGAAACACCGGGGAGCTGTTTTTT. Translation: CASSSWTSGNTGELFF. Full variable domain (outside the CDR3, taken from reference TRBV7-8 and TRBJ2-2): GAGVSQSPRYKVAKRGQDVALRCDPISGHVSLFWYQQALGQGPEFLTYFQNEAQLDKSGLPSDRFFAERPEGSVSTLKIQRTQQEDSAVYLCASSSWTSGNTGELFFGEGSRLTVL.

The rearrangement joins TRBV4-1 to TRBJ1-1; the D is unclear. This CDR3 comprises 13 residues. Germline V gene sequence: CDR1 MGHRA, CDR2 YSYEKL. Trimming took 4 bases from V and 1 from J, leaving 7 bases between them. For the CDR3, the DNA is TGCGCCAGCAGCCCCTACCAGAACACTGAAGCTTTCTTT. Residues: CASSPYQNTEAFF.

The chain joins TRBV12-5 to TRBJ2-7; TRBD1 matches at 8 bases. Trimming at V came to 0 bases and at J to 2 bases, leaving 3 bases not matched to a gene. Germline CDR1 and CDR2: LGHNT and FRNRAP. The CDR3 runs 15 residues. CDR3 sequence: CASGLVQGETYEQYF. CDR3 nucleotides: TGTGCTAGTGGTTTGGTACAGGGGGAAACCTACGAGCAGTACTTC.

CDR3 bases: TGTGCCAGCAGCTTAAGGGGCGACCAAAGGGTTGTCACAGATACGCAGTATTTT. It specifies CASSLRGDQRVVTDTQYF. V gene TRBV11-2 combines with J gene TRBJ2-3; weak D call: TRBD1 (5 bases). The ends were cut back, 2 bases at V and 2 bases at J, with 20 bases in the middle. Germline V lookup: CDR1 SGHAT, CDR2 FQNNGV. The CDR3 loop spans 18 amino acids.

This clone was found once. The chain carries TRBV27 and TRBJ2-2; D not resolved. CDR1 and CDR2 from the germline V gene are MNHEY and SMNVEV (reference sequence). Trimming took 3 bases from V and 6 from J, leaving 8 bases between them. This CDR3 comprises 13 residues. The CDR3 DNA follows: TGTGCCAGCAGTTTCCCCCTCTCCGGGGAGCTGTTTTTT. This translates into CASSFPLSGELFF.

V and J are TRBV7-8 and TRBJ1-5; no firm D call. There are 16 residues in the CDR3. V lost 1 base and J lost 6, with 16 bases in between. From germline, CDR1 is SGHVS and CDR2 FQNEAQ. CDR3 region: CASSLEPVAGSQPQHF. The CDR3, as DNA: TGTGCCAGCAGCTTAGAGCCCGTCGCCGGGTCTCAGCCCCAGCATTTT.

This clone was seen more than once but under ten times. The gene calls are TRBV7-2 and TRBJ2-5; TRBD1 is a possible D gene (5 bases). The CDR3 contains 13 residues. CDR1 is SGHTA, CDR2 FQGNSA, per germline. V lost 10 bases to trimming and J lost 1 base, with 13 bases between them. The CDR3 coding sequence is TGTGCCATGGACATCCCCTTCCAAGAGACCCAGTACTTC. It specifies CAMDIPFQETQYF. Based on the CDR3 plus reference TRBV7-2 and TRBJ2-5, the full variable domain is GAGVSQSPSNKVTEKGKDVELRCDPISGHTALYWYRQSLGQGLEFLIYFQGNSAPDKSGLPSDRFSAERTGGSVSTLTIQRTQQEDSAVYLCAMDIPFQETQYFGPGTRLLVL.

There are a few counts of this clone. The CDR3 region has the DNA TGTGCCAGCAGCTTTACAGGGGACCAACGATTCTACGAGCAGTACTTC. This translates into CASSFTGDQRFYEQYF. The J gene is TRBJ2-7, the V gene TRBV7-9, with 7 bases lining up with TRBD1. There are 16 residues in the CDR3. CDR1 and CDR2 (germline): SEHNR, FQNEAQ (reference sequence). The V gene end was trimmed by 3 bases and the J gene end by 3 bases; junction bases not matched to a gene: 11.